Following are 3 T cell receptor delta chains from one sample sequenced in a study of γδ T cells in repeated Plasmodium falciparum infection. Gammadelta T cells were flow-sorted from PBMC into Vgamma9/Vdelta2+ and Vdelta2-negative populations for bulk analysis. TCRdb reanalysed the multiplex PCR reads via CATT. The repertoire holds 75,000 to 95,000 delta-chain clones, with approximately 0.96% as singletons. Source material: gamma-delta T cells from blood. The receptors were sampled from a pool of human donors (malaria-infected and uninfected, not separated).

Of note for this clone: The protein recorded in TCRdb matches a much larger clone and deviates from this DNA's translation at residue 7, suggesting a read error; the protein here is obtained by translating the DNA. The V and J genes are TRDV2 and TRDJ1; D may be TRDD3 (6 bases). V lost 3 bases, J lost 0 bases, and 10 bases lay in between. The CDR3 covers 14 residues. Germline V gene data show CDR1 as GEAIGNYY and CDR2 as EKD. The CDR3 nucleotides read TGTGCCTGTGACCCTGGGGTATACACCGATAAACTCATCTTT. This gives the protein CACDPGVYTDKLIF.

Remarks on this clone: A read error likely explains why the TCRdb protein, taken from a much larger clone, differs from this DNA's translation at residue 5; the protein shown is translated from the DNA. The chain recombines TRDV2 with TRDJ1; D gene unclear. TCRdb is silent on the J gene; assignment here came from matching the DNA to germline. V lost 3 bases, J lost 3 bases, and 31 bases lay in between. Germline V lookup: CDR1 GEAIGNYY, CDR2 EKD. This CDR3 has 20 amino acids. As DNA, the CDR3 is TGTGCCTGTGACGCCGTAACAGTTATTGACCGAGGCGGTCACCCCGATAAACTCATCTTT. This translates into CACDAVTVIDRGGHPDKLIF.

This clone has just a few counts. TCRdb records a much larger clone's protein for this DNA, with a difference at residue 18 that likely arises from a read error; the protein given is the translation of the DNA. The genes are TRDV1 and TRDJ1, with 9 bases identical to TRDD3. TCRdb leaves out the J gene; it was filled in here by matching the DNA to germline. The CDR3 has 25 residues. J gave up 0 bases and V 0 bases, and 29 bases lay outside the gene matches. Germline V gives CDR1 TSWWSYY, CDR2 QGS. CDR3 amino acids: CALGELYPTFYPPGDTPEYTDKLIF. The CDR3, as DNA: TGTGCTCTTGGGGAACTCTATCCTACGTTTTACCCCCCGGGGGATACTCCAGAATACACCGATAAACTCATCTTT.